This T cell receptor (beta chain) derives from a study of neoadjuvant anti-PD-1 for oral cavity cancer. Looked up from germline, CDR1 is SEHNR and CDR2 is FQNEAQ (reference sequence). The V and J ends lost 1 base and 6 bases, in that order; junction bases with no gene match: 2. This CDR3 spans 14 amino acids. Stage II-IVA oral cavity squamous cell carcinoma was new and untreated by systemic or radiation therapy. Generated by immunoSEQ multiplex PCR, the TCRdb table keeps only in-frame clones and is missing some. The table lists some 15,000 clones, around 74% of them singletons. This clone was seen more than once but under ten times.

The input for sequencing was PBMCs, taken before nivolumab (anti-PD-1) treatment. The clonotype originates from a person aged 35-79 years with oral cavity squamous cell carcinoma. The V call is TRBV7-9, the J call TRBJ2-1, with 8 nucleotides matching TRBD2. This CDR3 reads CASSLELAANEQFF. The CDR3 DNA reads TGTGCCAGCAGCTTAGAACTAGCGGCCAATGAGCAGTTCTTC. Using reference TRBV7-9 and TRBJ2-1 for the parts outside the CDR3, the full variable domain is DTGVSQNPRHKITKRGQNVTFRCDPISEHNRLYWYRQTLGQGPEFLTYFQNEAQLEKSRLLSDRFSAERPKGSFSTLEIQRTEQGDSAMYLCASSLELAANEQFFGPGTRLTVL.